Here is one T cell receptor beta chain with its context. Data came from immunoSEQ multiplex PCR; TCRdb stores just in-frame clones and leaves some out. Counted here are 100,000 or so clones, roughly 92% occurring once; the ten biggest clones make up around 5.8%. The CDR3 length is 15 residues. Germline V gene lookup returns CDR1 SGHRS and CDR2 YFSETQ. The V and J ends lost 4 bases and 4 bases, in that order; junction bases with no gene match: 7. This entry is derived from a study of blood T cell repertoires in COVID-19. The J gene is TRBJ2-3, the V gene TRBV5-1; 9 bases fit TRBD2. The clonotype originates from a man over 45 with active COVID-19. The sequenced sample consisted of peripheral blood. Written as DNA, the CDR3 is TGCGCCAGCAGCAATTTCCGCGGGAGGGCAGATACGCAGTATTTT. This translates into CASSNFRGRADTQYF.